The sample holds a few counts of the clone carrying this TCR beta chain. No antigen is known for it. The data derive from a study of response to subunit inactivated influenza vaccine. Study results and limitations: Few additional T cells are recruited per seasonal influenza vaccination, authors suggested.

TCRdb used MiXCR to reprocess the RT-PCR reads, holding one entry per CDR3 protein. The profile shows roughly 630,000 distinct CDR3 sequences, 14% of them singletons. Per germline, CDR1 MNHEY and CDR2 SVGEGT. The junction had 13 bases not matched to a gene; V was cut back by 6 bases and J by 7 bases. The length of the CDR3 is 17 residues. The chain has TRBV6-2 or TRBV6-3 and TRBJ2-1; TRBD2 matches at 12 bases. This sequence originates from a man aged 50 or older who received an inactivated influenza vaccine. The sample was PBMCs from blood, taken around 14 days before vaccination. The CDR3 nucleotides are TGTGCCAGCAGCCCCGGACTAGCGGGACGACGTGGTAATGAGCAGTTCTTC. Translating it yields CASSPGLAGRRGNEQFF.